Below, 5 T cell receptor beta chains from the same sample are listed, as sequenced in a study of early T cells in non-severe SARS-CoV-2 infection. TCRdb re-called the 5' RACE reads through MiXCR, storing one row per CDR3 protein. The table shows 85,000 to 100,000 distinct CDR3 sequences, with approximately 9.9% occurring only once. Material: whole blood. Receptors originate from an adult who was a healthcare worker with PCR-confirmed SARS-CoV-2 infection or an uninfected control (not recorded which).

Many counts were recorded for this clonotype. V and J are TRBV12-3 or TRBV12-4 and TRBJ1-4, with 7 bases lining up with TRBD1. CDR3 length equals 15 residues. V lost 5 bases and J lost 5; bases outside the gene matches: 8. In nucleotides, the CDR3 is TGTGCCAGCAGTGGAGGACAGGATCTAAATGAAAAACTGTTTTTT. Translating gives CASSGGQDLNEKLFF.

In this sample, this clonotype turned up a few times. The chain uses TRBV7-6 and TRBJ2-2; D unclear. Germline V CDR1 and CDR2: SGHVS, FNYEAQ. Trimming cost V 5 bases and J 1 base, with 11 bases left between them. The CDR3 spans 15 residues. The CDR3 nucleotides read TGTGCCAGCAGCCCCTTTTCAGGGAACACCGGGGAGCTGTTTTTT. Protein: CASSPFSGNTGELFF.

This clonotype was observed many times. This chain connects TRBV4-1 to TRBJ2-5; 9 positions agree with TRBD2. The CDR3 totals 16 residues. With V trimmed by 5 bases and J by 2 bases, 9 bases remained unmatched. Per the germline V gene, CDR1 is MGHRA and CDR2 is YSYEKL. The CDR3 DNA follows: TGCGCCAGCAGCTGGCAAGAGACTAGCGGACAAGAGACCCAGTACTTC. Amino acids: CASSWQETSGQETQYF.

This clonotype was seen only a few times. V usage is TRBV28 and J usage is TRBJ2-5; TRBD2 matches at 7 bases. There are 17 residues in the CDR3. The V gene's germline CDR1 is MDHEN and CDR2 SYDVKM. Trimming cost V 5 bases and J 3 bases; bases outside gene matches: 15. The CDR3 region is CASSLTGGVGPEETQYF. Here the CDR3 DNA reads TGTGCCAGCAGTCTCACGGGGGGAGTAGGGCCGGAAGAGACCCAGTACTTC.

This rearrangement joins TRBV3-1 to TRBJ2-5; tentatively, D is TRBD1 or TRBD2 (5 bases each). Trimming stripped 2 bases from V and 5 bases from J, with 9 bases between. This CDR3 is 13 amino acids long. Looked up from germline, CDR1 is LGHDT and CDR2 is YNNKEL (reference sequence). The CDR3 DNA is TGTGCCAGCAGCCAACCGGGGCAGGAGACCCAGTACTTC. Its protein is CASSQPGQETQYF.